This record looks at one TCR beta chain sequence and its context. Its cognate antigen is unknown. This sample was taken from a study of vaccination effects on CD4 cells after COVID-19. Produced via immunoSEQ multiplex PCR; TCRdb's table is partial and in-frame only. This table has about 73,000 clones, about 73% appearing once. With roughly nine days of culture completed, CD4+ T cells were isolated. Each participant was administered two doses of either the BNT162b2 or the mRNA-1273 vaccine. Germline CDR1 is LGHDT and CDR2 is YNNKEL (reference sequence). The CDR3 runs 14 residues. Losses at the gene ends were 3 bases for V and 2 bases for J; bases not matched to a gene: 0.

The chain employs TRBV3-1 (or the pseudogene TRBV3-2) and TRBJ1-2; TRBD1 matches at 10 bases. The TCR originated in a human donor who received a COVID-19 vaccine. Sequenced here: CD4+ T cells from PBMCs cultured without peptide, sampled after COVID-19 vaccination. In DNA, the CDR3 is TGTGCCAGCAGCCAGACAGGGGGCAACTATGGCTACACCTTC. Translation: CASSQTGGNYGYTF.